Given below is one TCR beta chain in context. Using immunoSEQ multiplex PCR, the repertoire was profiled, and TCRdb retains in-frame clones only, with some absent. In the table there are more than 300,000 clones, about four fifths of which are singletons. Which cohort a participant joined came from the clinical history participants gave. The data are from a study of blood T cell repertoires in COVID-19. Study-level information: Sample material is recorded as cDNA or gDNA derived from T cells, B-cell-depleted T cells, or PBMCs.

In germline, CDR1 is SGHKS, CDR2 YYEKEE (reference sequence). CDR3 size: 14 residues. Trimming pared 4 bases from V and 4 bases from J, leaving 12 bases between. This clonotype was obtained from a woman aged 45-65 years who had recovered from COVID-19. Material: PBMCs or T cells enriched from blood (not recorded which). V and J are TRBV5-5 and TRBJ1-5, with D hard to call. The CDR3 loop reads CASSPGLWNQPQHF. The CDR3 DNA reads as TGTGCCAGCAGCCCGGGTTTGTGGAATCAGCCCCAGCATTTT.